The source of this T cell receptor beta chain is a study of T cell responses to AZD1222 COVID-19 vaccine. The assay was immunoSEQ multiplex PCR, and TCRdb's table has in-frame clones only and misses some. The table includes 85,000 to 130,000 clones, over 90% detected once. This clone appeared once. Its target is not known. The CDR3 is 17 residues long. The ends lost 3 bases at V and 0 bases at J; junction bases unmatched: 7. Per germline, CDR1 SGHRS and CDR2 YFSETQ. General study results and limits: Only five or six people who got AZD1222 tested seropositive at baseline. Repertoire collection took place solely once the T cell response had peaked.

This sequence originates from an adult in good health. The source material was peripheral blood, sampled on day 0 of AZD1222 vaccination. This sequence joins TRBV5-1 and TRBJ2-1, with 9 bases that match TRBD2. In nucleotides, the CDR3 is TGCGCCAGCAGCTCCTATAAGACTAGCGGCTCCTACAATGAGCAGTTCTTC. As protein: CASSSYKTSGSYNEQFF.